The clone carrying this T cell receptor beta chain came up many times. Its specificity is not known. TCRdb analysed the 5' RACE reads with MiXCR anew, one entry per CDR3 protein. Of 70,000 or so distinct CDR3 sequences listed, approximately 5% are singletons. The data were obtained in a study of T cells after yellow fever vaccination. Whole-study results and caveats: It was a small share of clonotypes that appeared in both CD4 and CD8 compartments. Researchers cautioned that FACS-sorted repertoires could harbor abundant clonotypes contaminating from the bulk population.

The sample was CD4+ T cells sorted from PBMCs, taken around 14 days after the first yellow fever vaccination. The sequence was obtained from a man aged 18 to 29 who received the YFV17D yellow fever vaccine.

CDR3 region: CASSLGGASPLHF. Written as DNA, the CDR3 is TGTGCCAGCAGTTTAGGCGGGGCTTCACCCCTCCACTTT. The rearrangement joins TRBV12-3 or TRBV12-4 to TRBJ1-6; D may be TRBD1 (5 bases). The V gene lost 1 base and the J gene lost 9 bases, with 7 bases spanning the gap. The CDR3 is made up of 13 amino acids.